One and the same sample provided the 2 T cell receptor beta chains below, sequenced in a study of T-cell reconstitution after alpha-beta-depleted transplantation in children. TCRbeta library construction was performed incorporating unique molecular identifiers. MiXCR, applied by TCRdb to the PCR reads, yields one record per CDR3 protein. The sample holds 600,000 to 700,000 distinct CDR3 sequences, over 15% seen once. Source: PBMCs from the stem cell graft donor, taken from the stem cell graft. Receptors were obtained from a human donor who donated a stem cell graft to a child with acute myeloid leukemia.

The genes are TRBV10-1 and TRBJ2-7; 14 bases map to TRBD2. Germline-derived CDR1 and CDR2 are WNHNN and SYGVQD (reference sequence). V lost 6 bases, J lost 6 bases, and 10 bases stayed unmatched. The CDR3 sequence is 16 residues long. The CDR3 loop reads CASSRTSGGICPEQYF. DNA of the CDR3: TGCGCCAGCAGCCGGACTAGCGGGGGGATTTGCCCCGAGCAGTACTTC.

The rearrangement links TRBV7-2 to TRBJ1-1; TRBD1 might be the D (6 bases). There are 12 residues in the CDR3. The germline CDR1 and CDR2 sequences are SGHTA and FQGNSA. V was clipped by 1 base and J by 6 bases, with 6 bases between them. DNA for the CDR3: TGTGCCAGCAGCTTAGACAGGGCTGAAGCTTTCTTT. It encodes CASSLDRAEAFF.